This T cell receptor (beta chain) comes out of a study of molecular identifiers for immune sequencing clone quantification. Whole-study results and caveats: Whereas clones above 20 RNA copies held under 1% of naive-cell molecules, they held over 98% of effector molecules.

Trimming at V came to 1 base and at J to 6 bases, leaving 6 bases not matched to a gene. The CDR3 extends over 14 amino acids. CDR1 is DFQATT and CDR2 is SNEGSKA in the germline V gene (reference sequence). This clonotype has at least ten counts. What it binds is not known. Previously described methods with listed TCR primers produced the bulk TCR libraries. One entry per CDR3 protein results from TCRdb running MiXCR on the PCR reads. This table holds over 600,000 distinct CDR3 sequences, 15% to 20% found once. Sorting isolated naive CD8 T cells as CD8+CD4-CCR7+CD45RA+ events. The sequence was collected from a human donor in good health. Some libraries in this study had Jurkat cell RNA spiked in. Sequenced input: naive CD8+ T cells from blood, with Jurkat cell RNA spiked in. The subset: FACS-sorted CD8+CD4-CCR7+CD45RA+ naive T cells. The chain combines TRBV20-1 with TRBJ1-5; 7 nucleotides agree with TRBD1. This chain's CDR3 is CSARATGVGQPQHF. CDR3 DNA sequence: TGCAGTGCTAGAGCCACAGGGGTCGGTCAGCCCCAGCATTTT.